This T cell receptor (beta chain) emerged from a study of T cells of healthy individuals. The CDR3 has 12 residues. Looked up from germline, CDR1 is SGHRS and CDR2 is YFSETQ. V was shortened by 0 bases and J by 8 bases, with 6 bases between the two germline ends. From the 5' RACE reads, TCRdb called clonotypes with MiXCR, one entry per CDR3 protein. The table records 100,000 or so distinct CDR3 sequences, 15% to 20% of them present only once. The source of this sequence is a human donor in good health. The genes are TRBV5-1 and TRBJ2-1; tentatively, D is TRBD1 (5 bases). The CDR3 bases are TGCGCCAGCAGCTTGGGGGGCGATGAGCAGTTCTTC. Its translation: CASSLGGDEQFF.